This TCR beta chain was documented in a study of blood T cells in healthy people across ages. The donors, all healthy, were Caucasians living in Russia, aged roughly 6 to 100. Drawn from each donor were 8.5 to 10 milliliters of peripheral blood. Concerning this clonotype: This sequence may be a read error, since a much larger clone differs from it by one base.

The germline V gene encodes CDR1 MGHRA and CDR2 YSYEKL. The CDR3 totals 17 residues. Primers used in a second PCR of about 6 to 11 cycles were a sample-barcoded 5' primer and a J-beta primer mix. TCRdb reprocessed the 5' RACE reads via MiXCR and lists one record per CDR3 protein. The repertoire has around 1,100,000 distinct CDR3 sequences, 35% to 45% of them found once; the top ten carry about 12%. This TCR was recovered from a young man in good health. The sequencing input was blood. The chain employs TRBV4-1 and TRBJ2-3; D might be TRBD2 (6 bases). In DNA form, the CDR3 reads TGCGCCAGCAACCAACAGGCTCGGGACTCAGGCACAGATACGCAGTATTTT. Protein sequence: CASNQQARDSGTDTQYF.